One and the same sample provided the 27 T cell receptor beta chains below, sequenced in a study of blood T cell repertoires in COVID-19. The assay was immunoSEQ multiplex PCR, and TCRdb's table has in-frame clones only and misses some. The sample records 40,000 to 60,000 clones, over 65% being singletons. The specimen was peripheral blood. These receptors were obtained from a woman in her 70s with acute or convalescent COVID-19.

In this sample, this clone turned up a few times. The gene calls are TRBV3-1 (or the pseudogene TRBV3-2) and TRBJ2-1, with 10 bases that match TRBD2. Losses at the gene ends were 0 bases for V and 8 bases for J; bases not matched to a gene: 7. There are 16 residues in the CDR3. CDR1 is LGHDT and CDR2 is YNNKEL in the germline V gene (reference sequence). This CDR3 reads CASSQDRLAGVDEQFF. The CDR3 DNA reads as TGTGCCAGCAGCCAAGACCGGCTAGCGGGGGTCGATGAGCAGTTCTTC.

This clone is termed medium-sized. V gene TRBV7-2 combines with J gene TRBJ2-2, with D possibly TRBD2 on 6 matching bases. The CDR3 is made up of 15 amino acids. Germline values: CDR1 SGHTA, CDR2 FQGNSA. V lost 3 bases, J lost 6 bases, and 14 bases lay in between. The CDR3 here is CASSLGLLEAGELFF. The CDR3 bases are TGTGCCAGCAGCTTGGGACTCCTCGAGGCCGGGGAGCTGTTTTTT.

This clone was detected a few times. The rearrangement joins TRBV6-1 to TRBJ1-6; 8 bases match TRBD1. Looked up from germline, CDR1 is MNHNS and CDR2 is SASEGT. V lost 3 bases, J lost 10 bases, and 11 bases stayed unmatched. The CDR3 contains 16 residues. CDR3 sequence: CASSEQGARMKSPLHF. In nucleotides, the CDR3 is TGTGCCAGCAGTGAGCAGGGGGCACGGATGAAATCACCCCTCCACTTT.

This clone was recorded once. The chain uses TRBV12-3 or TRBV12-4 and TRBJ2-3, with a tentative D call TRBD2 (5 bases). CDR3 length equals 13 residues. The ends were cut back, 3 bases at V and 5 bases at J, with 9 bases in the middle. CDR3 sequence: CASSLGSEDTQYF. In DNA form, the CDR3 reads TGTGCCAGCAGTTTGGGTAGCGAAGATACGCAGTATTTT.

The CDR3 is CASSQDLERGVSYEQYF. Written as DNA, the CDR3 is TGTGCCAGCAGCCAAGATCTGGAGCGGGGGGTCTCCTACGAGCAGTACTTC. The V gene is TRBV4-2, the J gene TRBJ2-7, with 9 bases lining up with TRBD2. The J segment lost 0 bases and the V segment lost 0 bases, leaving 6 bases of the junction unmatched. Germline V gene data show CDR1 as LGHNA and CDR2 as YNFKEQ. This CDR3 region has 17 residues.

DNA of the CDR3: TGTGCCAGCAGCCAAGAGTTCAGGGGGCCTACGAACACCGGGGAGCTGTTTTTT. It yields the protein CASSQEFRGPTNTGELFF. The V and J genes are TRBV3-1 (or the pseudogene TRBV3-2) and TRBJ2-2, with 8 nucleotides matching TRBD1. The CDR3 consists of 18 residues. From germline, CDR1 is LGHDT and CDR2 YNNKEL (reference sequence). V was clipped by 0 bases and J by 0 bases; unmatched bases: 6.

The chain uses TRBV9 and TRBJ2-5, with D maybe TRBD2 (6 bases). This CDR3 has 15 residues. V dropped 4 bases and J dropped 2 bases, with 15 bases sitting between them. Germline assignment: CDR1 SGDLS and CDR2 YYNGEE. CDR3: CASSPQGGLQETQYF. DNA of the CDR3: TGTGCCAGCAGCCCCCAGGGAGGCTTGCAAGAGACCCAGTACTTC.

V usage is TRBV12-3 or TRBV12-4 and J usage is TRBJ1-1; D gene uncertain. CDR3 length: 13 residues. V shed 5 bases and J shed 6 bases, with 13 bases lying between them. Written as DNA, the CDR3 is TGTGCCAGCAGTCCCCAGGTTCATCCTGAAGCTTTCTTT. This encodes CASSPQVHPEAFF.

The genes are TRBV19 and TRBJ1-3, with D possibly TRBD1 on 6 matching bases. The CDR3 has 14 amino acids. Per germline, CDR1 LNHDA and CDR2 SQIVND (reference sequence). The ends were cut back, 7 bases at V and 3 bases at J, with 13 bases in the middle. The CDR3 protein is CASKATGFGNTIYF. As DNA, the CDR3 is TGTGCCAGTAAAGCAACAGGGTTTGGAAACACCATATATTTT.

In DNA, the CDR3 is TGTGCCAGCGGCGACAGGGAAACTGAAGCTTTCTTT. It specifies CASGDRETEAFF. This chain joins TRBV3-1 (or the pseudogene TRBV3-2) and TRBJ1-1; 7 bases line up with TRBD1. The length of the CDR3 is 12 residues. Losses at the gene ends were 8 bases for V and 5 bases for J; bases not matched to a gene: 5. Germline V gene data show CDR1 as LGHDT and CDR2 as YNNKEL (reference sequence).

The V gene is TRBV19, the J gene TRBJ1-5; 8 bases are a match to TRBD1. V was pared by 3 bases and J by 4 bases, with 20 bases of the junction left unmatched. This CDR3 spans 20 amino acids. CDR1 is LNHDA, CDR2 SQIVND, per germline (reference sequence). CDR3 residues: CASSIRLTGVAKGLNQPQHF. In DNA form, the CDR3 reads TGTGCCAGTAGTATTCGGTTGACAGGGGTTGCTAAAGGATTGAATCAGCCCCAGCATTTT.

The chain couples TRBV7-8 to TRBJ1-4; no reliable D call. With 5 bases removed from V and 5 bases from J, the gap between germline ends came to 15 bases. This CDR3 spans 15 amino acids. The V gene's germline CDR1 is SGHVS and CDR2 FQNEAQ. The CDR3 DNA sequence: TGTGCCAGCAGCGAGGAGGGTAATTGGAATGAAAAACTGTTTTTT. As protein: CASSEEGNWNEKLFF.

V is TRBV5-4 and J is TRBJ2-5; 7 nucleotides agree with TRBD2. The CDR3 is made up of 15 amino acids. Germline values: CDR1 SGHNT, CDR2 YYREEE (reference sequence). The V gene end was trimmed by 5 bases and the J gene end by 1 base; junction bases not matched to a gene: 8. The CDR3 sequence is CASRSRGGPQETQYF. The DNA for the CDR3 is TGTGCCAGCAGAAGTCGCGGGGGACCCCAAGAGACCCAGTACTTC.

This chain links TRBV9 with TRBJ2-3; maybe TRBD1 (6 bases). The V and J ends lost 4 bases and 2 bases respectively, with 11 bases between them. This CDR3 contains 14 residues. Germline V lookup: CDR1 SGDLS, CDR2 YYNGEE. CDR3 in amino acids: CASSPQGNTDTQYF. Here the CDR3 DNA reads TGTGCCAGCAGCCCACAGGGAAACACAGATACGCAGTATTTT.

The J gene is TRBJ1-5, the V gene TRBV10-3; tentatively, D is TRBD1 (6 bases). Trimming removed 0 bases from V and 6 bases from J, with 12 bases in between. Germline V lookup: CDR1 ENHRY, CDR2 SYGVKD. The CDR3 spans 15 residues. The CDR3 DNA follows: TGTGCCATCAGTGAGTCGGCAGGGGAGCGTCAGCCCCAGCATTTT. Protein sequence: CAISESAGERQPQHF.

The V gene is TRBV4-1, the J gene TRBJ2-1; 7 bases align to TRBD2. J was trimmed by 3 bases and V by 6 bases; bases with no gene match: 11. Germline assignment: CDR1 MGHRA and CDR2 YSYEKL. CDR3 length equals 16 residues. The CDR3 DNA is TGCGCCAGCAGGGGTTTGTGGGGGGGTAACTACAATGAGCAGTTCTTC. Encoded protein: CASRGLWGGNYNEQFF.

This rearrangement joins TRBV15 to TRBJ2-7; TRBD2 aligns across 10 bases. This CDR3 is built from 16 residues. Germline CDR1 and CDR2: LNHNV and YYDKDF (reference sequence). The V and J ends lost 0 bases and 6 bases, in that order; junction bases with no gene match: 8. CDR3 nucleotide sequence: TGTGCCACCAGCAGAGAAGGAACTAGCGGGACCATCGAGCAGTACTTC. This codes for CATSREGTSGTIEQYF.

J is TRBJ1-2 and V is TRBV7-9; 8 nucleotides match TRBD1. The junction had 1 base not matched to a gene; V was cut back by 2 bases and J by 2 bases. CDR1 and CDR2 (germline): SEHNR, FQNEAQ (reference sequence). CDR3 length: 14 amino acids. The chain's CDR3 is CASSLRQGNYGYTF. Here the CDR3 DNA reads TGTGCCAGCAGCTTAAGACAGGGGAACTATGGCTACACCTTC.

The chain recombines TRBV28 with TRBJ1-6, with 9 positions matching TRBD1. V trimming: 4 bases; J trimming: 7 bases; junction bases outside the gene matches: 8. Germline loops: CDR1 MDHEN, CDR2 SYDVKM. CDR3 size: 16 residues. The CDR3 sequence: CASSYLGTGRNSPLHF. For the CDR3, the DNA is TGTGCCAGCAGTTATTTAGGGACAGGGAGAAATTCACCCCTCCACTTT.

V gene TRBV2 combines with J gene TRBJ2-1; TRBD1 agrees at 7 bases. Germline trimming cut 3 bases from V and 10 bases from J; bases unmatched to any gene: 9. The CDR3 is 14 residues long. Per germline, CDR1 SNHLY and CDR2 FYNNEI. The CDR3 coding sequence is TGTGCCAGCAGTGATGACAGGGTTCTCAACGAGCAGTTCTTC. This translates into CASSDDRVLNEQFF.

The genes are TRBV28 and TRBJ1-4; D is possibly TRBD1 (6 bases). The V end lost 2 bases, the J end lost 0 bases, and 10 bases lay between the germline ends. This CDR3 comprises 16 residues. Germline-derived CDR1 and CDR2 are MDHEN and SYDVKM. The CDR3 region has the DNA TGTGCCAGCAGTTTACTACACAGGGCAACTAATGAAAAACTGTTTTTT. Its protein is CASSLLHRATNEKLFF.

The chain is built from TRBV7-2 and TRBJ2-2; D may be TRBD2 (6 bases). In germline, CDR1 is SGHTA, CDR2 FQGNSA. V lost 3 bases and J 0 bases, leaving 11 bases between the germline ends. This CDR3 has 16 residues. The CDR3: CASSFVGGTNTGELFF. The CDR3 DNA follows: TGTGCCAGCAGCTTTGTGGGAGGCACGAACACCGGGGAGCTGTTTTTT.

The rearrangement uses TRBV5-5 and TRBJ1-2; D possibly corresponds to TRBD1 (6 bases). Trimming removed 1 base from V and 1 base from J, with 11 bases in between. Per germline, CDR1 SGHKS and CDR2 YYEKEE (reference sequence). This CDR3 is 15 amino acids long. The CDR3 DNA sequence: TGTGCCAGCAGCTTGCAGGGGAAGATTAACTATGGCTACACCTTC. The encoded protein is CASSLQGKINYGYTF.

The chain uses TRBV30 and TRBJ2-3, with 10 positions matching TRBD2. Per germline, CDR1 GTSNPN and CDR2 SVGIG (reference sequence). This CDR3 is 16 amino acids long. V gave up 2 bases and J gave up 5 bases; unmatched junction bases: 10. This CDR3 is CAWSLSASGSGDTQYF. The CDR3 nucleotides read TGTGCCTGGAGTCTTTCCGCTAGCGGGAGTGGAGATACGCAGTATTTT.

The chain carries TRBV5-5 and TRBJ1-1; D is unclear. Germline-derived CDR1 and CDR2 are SGHKS and YYEKEE (reference sequence). This CDR3 is built from 12 residues. Trimming took off 1 base at V and 6 bases at J, with 7 bases between the two ends. The CDR3 loop is CASSLPSPEAFF. The DNA for the CDR3 is TGTGCCAGCAGCTTGCCTTCCCCTGAAGCTTTCTTT.

The chain couples TRBV6-5 to TRBJ2-1, with 7 bases lining up with TRBD2. Germline trimming cut 6 bases from V and 8 bases from J; bases unmatched to any gene: 10. Germline CDR1 reads MNHEY; CDR2 reads SVGAGI. This CDR3 contains 14 residues. The CDR3 coding sequence is TGTGCCAGCAGCCTAGCGGTGGGGCTGGATGAGCAGTTCTTC. Amino acids: CASSLAVGLDEQFF.

CDR3 in DNA: TGTGCCAGCTCACCGCAACCCCGGGACAGCTATGGCTACACCTTC. Translated: CASSPQPRDSYGYTF. The chain links TRBV18 to TRBJ1-2; TRBD1 matches 7 bases. The CDR3 is 15 residues long. The junction had 8 bases not matched to a gene; V was cut back by 3 bases and J by 4 bases. CDR1 is KGHSH, CDR2 LQKENI, per germline.